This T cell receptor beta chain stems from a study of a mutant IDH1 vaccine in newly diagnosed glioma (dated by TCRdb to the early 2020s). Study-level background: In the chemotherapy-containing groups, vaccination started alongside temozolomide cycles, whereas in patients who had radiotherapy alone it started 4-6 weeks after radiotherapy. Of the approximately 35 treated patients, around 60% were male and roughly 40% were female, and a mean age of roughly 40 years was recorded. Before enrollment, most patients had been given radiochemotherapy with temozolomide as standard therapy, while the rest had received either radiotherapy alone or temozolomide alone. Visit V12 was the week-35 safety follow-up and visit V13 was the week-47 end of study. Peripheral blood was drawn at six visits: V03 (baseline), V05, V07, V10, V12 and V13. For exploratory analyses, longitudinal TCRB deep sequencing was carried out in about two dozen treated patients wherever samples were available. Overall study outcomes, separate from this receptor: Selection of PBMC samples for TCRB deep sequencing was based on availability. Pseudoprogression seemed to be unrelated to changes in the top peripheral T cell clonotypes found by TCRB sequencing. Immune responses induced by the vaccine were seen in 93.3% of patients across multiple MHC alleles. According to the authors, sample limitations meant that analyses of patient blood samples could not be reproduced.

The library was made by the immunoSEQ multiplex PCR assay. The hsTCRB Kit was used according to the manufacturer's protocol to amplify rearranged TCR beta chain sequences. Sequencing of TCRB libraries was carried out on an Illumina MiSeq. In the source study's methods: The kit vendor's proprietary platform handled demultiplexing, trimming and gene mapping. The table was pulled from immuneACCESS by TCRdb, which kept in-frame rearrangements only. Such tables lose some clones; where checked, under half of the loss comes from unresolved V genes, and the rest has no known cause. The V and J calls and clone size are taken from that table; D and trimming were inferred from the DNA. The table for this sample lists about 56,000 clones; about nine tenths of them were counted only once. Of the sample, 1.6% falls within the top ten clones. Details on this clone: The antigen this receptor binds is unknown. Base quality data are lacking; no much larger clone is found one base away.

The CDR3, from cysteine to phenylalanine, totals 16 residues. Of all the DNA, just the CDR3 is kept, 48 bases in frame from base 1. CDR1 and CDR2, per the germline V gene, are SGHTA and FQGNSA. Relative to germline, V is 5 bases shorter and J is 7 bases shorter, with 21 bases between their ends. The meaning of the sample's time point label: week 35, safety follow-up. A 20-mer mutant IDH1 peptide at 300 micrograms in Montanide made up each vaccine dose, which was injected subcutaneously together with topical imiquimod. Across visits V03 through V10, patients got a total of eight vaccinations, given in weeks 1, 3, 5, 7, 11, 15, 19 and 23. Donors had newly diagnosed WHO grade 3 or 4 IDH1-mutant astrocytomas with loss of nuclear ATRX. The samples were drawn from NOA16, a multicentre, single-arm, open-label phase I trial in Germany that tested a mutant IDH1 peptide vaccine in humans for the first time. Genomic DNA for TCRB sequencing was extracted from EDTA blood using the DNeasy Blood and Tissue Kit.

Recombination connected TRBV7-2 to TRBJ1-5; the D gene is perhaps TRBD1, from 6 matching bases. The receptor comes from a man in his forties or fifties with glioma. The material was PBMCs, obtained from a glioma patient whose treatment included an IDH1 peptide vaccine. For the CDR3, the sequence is CASSPRGAGWNQPQHF. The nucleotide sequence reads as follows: TGTGCCAGCAGCCCCCGGGGGGCAGGGTGGAACCAGCCCCAGCATTTT. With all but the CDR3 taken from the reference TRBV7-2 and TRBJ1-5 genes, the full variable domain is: GAGVSQSPSNKVTEKGKDVELRCDPISGHTALYWYRQSLGQGLEFLIYFQGNSAPDKSGLPSDRFSAERTGGSVSTLTIQRTQQEDSAVYLCASSPRGAGWNQPQHFGDGTRLSIL.